This TCR beta chain was captured in a study of CD8 T cells in Susac syndrome. Trimming removed 5 bases from V and 5 bases from J, with 10 bases in between. The germline CDR1 and CDR2 sequences are SGHTA and FQGNSA. The CDR3 totals 12 residues. Random hexamers were used to reverse transcribe an amount of about 0.5 to 1 ug RNA. TCRdb reprocessed the immunoSEQ multiplex PCR reads via MiXCR and lists one record per CDR3 protein. The sample lists fewer than 150,000 distinct CDR3 sequences, around 91% occurring once. In blood CD8+ and CD4+ T cells, TCR beta underwent sequencing. This clonotype originated in a human donor with multiple sclerosis. V is TRBV7-2 and J is TRBJ2-7; D is unresolved. The sequenced sample consisted of CD8+ T cells from PBMCs. CDR3 sequence: CASSDTSNEQYF. The CDR3 bases are TGTGCCAGCAGCGACACCTCAAACGAGCAGTACTTC.